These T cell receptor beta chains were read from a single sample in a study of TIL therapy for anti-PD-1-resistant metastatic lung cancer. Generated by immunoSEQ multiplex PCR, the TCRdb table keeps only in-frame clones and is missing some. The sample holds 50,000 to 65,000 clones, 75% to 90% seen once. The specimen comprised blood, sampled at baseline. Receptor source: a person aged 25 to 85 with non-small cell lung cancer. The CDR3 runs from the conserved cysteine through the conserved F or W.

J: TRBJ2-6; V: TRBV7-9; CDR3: CASSLKESGANVLTF
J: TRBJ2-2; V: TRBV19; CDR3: CASSNGRKRGTGELFF
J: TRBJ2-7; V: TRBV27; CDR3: CASSVLGREQYF
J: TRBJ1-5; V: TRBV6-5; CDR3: CASRLTGEGQPQHF
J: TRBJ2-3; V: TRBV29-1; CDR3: CSVGGQGSGVADTQYF
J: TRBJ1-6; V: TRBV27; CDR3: CASSKTGTGDSPLHF
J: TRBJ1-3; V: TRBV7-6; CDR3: CASSFGPSSGNTIYF
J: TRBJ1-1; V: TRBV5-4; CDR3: CASSYRQGLAEAFF
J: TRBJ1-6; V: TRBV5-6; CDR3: CASSLGLRDRSSYNSPLHF
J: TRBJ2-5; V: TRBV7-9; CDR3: CASSLLVGQETQYF
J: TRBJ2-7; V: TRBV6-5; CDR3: CASSPGGSYEQYF
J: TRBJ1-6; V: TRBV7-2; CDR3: CASSYTFWDSPLHF
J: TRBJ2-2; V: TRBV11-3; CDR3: CASSLTGIGELFF
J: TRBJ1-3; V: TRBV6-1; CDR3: CASSVNSGPNSGNTIYF
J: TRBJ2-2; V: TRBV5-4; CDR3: CASSPQASGSSGELFF
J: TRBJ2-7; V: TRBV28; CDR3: CASSSRASGRASTYEQYF
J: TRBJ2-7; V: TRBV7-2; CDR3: CASSLGPTSSYEQYF
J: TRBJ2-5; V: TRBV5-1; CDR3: CASIPNRGGETQYF
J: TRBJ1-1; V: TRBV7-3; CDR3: CASSFTPNTEAFF
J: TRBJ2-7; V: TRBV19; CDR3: CASSSQGGLVDSYEQYF
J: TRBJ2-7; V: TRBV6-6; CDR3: CASSGARYEQYF
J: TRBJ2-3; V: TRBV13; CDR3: CASSLGSSFTDTQYF
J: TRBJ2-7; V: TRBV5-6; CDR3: CASSLGLAGYYEQYF
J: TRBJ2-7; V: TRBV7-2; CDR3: CASTSSYEQYF
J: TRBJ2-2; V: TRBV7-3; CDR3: CASSPRAIPGELFF
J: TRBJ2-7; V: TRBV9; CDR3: CASSVAVSGSYEQYF
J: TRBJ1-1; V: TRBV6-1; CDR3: CASSELVPNTEAFF
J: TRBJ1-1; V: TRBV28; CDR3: CASDGPGGNTEAFF
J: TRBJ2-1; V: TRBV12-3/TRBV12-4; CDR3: CASRGLLNEQFF
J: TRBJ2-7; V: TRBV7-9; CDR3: CASSSGQGHYEQYF
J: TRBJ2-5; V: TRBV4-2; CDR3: CASSQDRTSGVETQYF
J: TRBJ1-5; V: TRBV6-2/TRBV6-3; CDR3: CASSSGGGGQPQHF
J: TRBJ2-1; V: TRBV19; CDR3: CASSTGIRRNEQFF
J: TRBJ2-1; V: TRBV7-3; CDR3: CASSYSAGDNEQFF
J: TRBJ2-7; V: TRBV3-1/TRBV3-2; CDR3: CASSPTYRGRDEQYF
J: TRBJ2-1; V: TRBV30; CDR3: CAWSVSSEQFF
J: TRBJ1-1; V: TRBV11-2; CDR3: CASSLLGLNTEAFF
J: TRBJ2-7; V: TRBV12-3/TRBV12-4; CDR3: CASTGDSYEQYF
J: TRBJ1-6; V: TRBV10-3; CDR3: CAISESPGQGSSPLHF
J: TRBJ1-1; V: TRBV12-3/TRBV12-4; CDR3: CASIKGTEAFF
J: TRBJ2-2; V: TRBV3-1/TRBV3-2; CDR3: CASSPPRDRTPTGELFF
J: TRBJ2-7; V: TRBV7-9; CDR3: CASSGSYEQYF
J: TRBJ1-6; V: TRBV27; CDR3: CASSSPRGGSGSPLHF
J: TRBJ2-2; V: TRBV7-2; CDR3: CASSLFSWDSITGELFF
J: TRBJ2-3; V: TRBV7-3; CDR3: CASSSQGSGRGTDTQYF
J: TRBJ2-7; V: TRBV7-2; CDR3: CASSLRPRGRNLIYEQYF
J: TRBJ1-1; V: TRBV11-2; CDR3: CASKAQMNTEAFF
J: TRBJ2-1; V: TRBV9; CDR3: CASRALDSSYNEQFF
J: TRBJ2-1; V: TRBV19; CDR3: CASSIPDSLNEQFF